This record concerns one T cell receptor beta chain sequence. Which antigen it targets is not known. The record has no base qualities; no much larger clone is one base away. The sample's time point label is to be understood as: blood at routine non-recurrence follow-up after resection. For TCR sequencing, whole RNA was extracted from tumor and nontumor lung tissue, or from cryopreserved PBMC samples, and no cell sorting was done. Patients were selected for TCR sequencing only if sufficient RNA was available from at least two tumor regions. This record belongs to a study of spatial heterogeneity in lung cancer (dated by TCRdb to between 2019 and 2020). Broadly, across the study: The donors were some 76 patients from the lung TRACERx cohort who had early-stage, untreated non-small cell lung cancer. Follow-up PBMC samples were sequenced whenever the samples were available, and the median time to follow-up was around 24 months after resection. More beta-chain than alpha-chain transcripts were consistently detected, likely reflecting higher beta-chain transcript abundance. In the raw uncorrected reads, each unique combination of TCR and UMI appeared on average more than ten times. In non-small cell lung cancer, the study quantitatively compared TCR alpha and beta repertoires across several tumor regions, matched nontumor lung, and blood. Nonsynonymous mutation counts, determined by whole-exome sequencing of tumor tissue, were related to features of the TCR repertoire. Both alpha and beta chains were TCR-sequenced in samples taken at surgery, namely 220 tumor regions, 61 to 65 matched nontumor lung samples and 56 PBMC samples.

Findings and caveats that apply to the study as a whole: Additional single-cell paired TCR alpha and beta sequencing was considered necessary to confirm, at a functional level, the hypothesis that regional TCRs recognize regional mutations. Ubiquitous expanded tumor TCRs showed up in blood more often at tumor resection than at routine follow-up. Only roughly 14 patients were included in comparisons of baseline and follow-up blood repertoires.

The library was built by means of 5' RACE. For sequencing, a NextSeq 500 was employed. The TCR library protocol attached a unique molecular identifier to each TCR cDNA molecule to allow correction of PCR and sequencing errors. Per the original workflow: TCR identification, UMI-based error correction and CDR3 extraction were performed with Decombinator tools. TCRs above a frequency of 2 per 1,000, corresponding to the top 1% of the tumor frequency distribution, were defined as expanded. Renyi diversity was calculated using the R vegan package after each repertoire was subsampled 100 times to 5,000 TCRs. CDR3 similarity networks were constructed using string-kernel similarity of amino acid triplets, with links drawn between CDR3s whose pairwise similarity was above 0.82. TCRdb reran the public reads through fastp at Q25 and MiXCR, keeping productive beta chains. Entries are consolidated by CDR3 protein sequence, retaining the most common genes and DNA. TCRdb's processing, not the study's, gives the V and J calls here. The sample table lists more than 95,000 distinct CDR3 sequences, roughly an eighth of them with a count of one. The top ten clonotypes cover around 17% of the sample.

V trim: 1 base; J trim: 5 bases; unmatched bases: 7. Reading from cysteine to phenylalanine, the CDR3 counts 15 amino acids. Just CDR3 DNA is preserved here, 45 bases in frame from base 1. For CDR1 and CDR2, the germline V gene lists SGDLS and YYNGEE. This chain joins TRBV9 to TRBJ2-5, and 8 junction bases match TRBD1. The source material was PBMCs, sampled at follow-up. The clonotype comes from a male donor with early-stage non-small cell lung cancer. The CDR3 region reads CASSVNPGGGETQYF. The DNA reads as follows: TGTGCCAGCAGCGTAAACCCAGGGGGCGGTGAGACCCAGTACTTC.